This TCR beta chain was identified during a study of shared clonotypes between healthy human individuals. Germline CDR1 reads LGHNA; CDR2 reads YNFKEQ. V gave up 0 bases and J gave up 8 bases, with 22 bases separating them. This CDR3 has 17 residues. Sequencing was performed with immunoSEQ multiplex PCR; in TCRdb, only in-frame clones are kept and a portion is missing. The sample includes some 1,400,000 clones, over 95% seen only once; the top ten take approximately 1.2%. This clone was found once. The source of this sequence is a man aged 30 to 45 in good health. This sequence joins TRBV4-2 and TRBJ1-1, with D uncertain. Source material: naive CD4+ T cells sorted from blood. As for subset: CD45RA+ positively selected. The CDR3: CASSQEGARSGSREAFF. Here the CDR3 DNA reads TGTGCCAGCAGCCAAGAGGGTGCCAGGTCAGGTTCGAGGGAAGCTTTCTTT.